This is a list of T cell receptor beta chains from one sample in a study of T cell responses to AZD1222 COVID-19 vaccine. The method was immunoSEQ multiplex PCR; TCRdb's version includes in-frame clones alone and lacks a portion of them. The sample has approximately 65,000 clones; about nine tenths are singletons. This sample comprised peripheral blood, obtained on day 0 of AZD1222 vaccination. The receptors derive from an adult in good health. Each CDR3 is given with its conserved first and last residue. A D gene is named only where the DNA matches it firmly. Size tells how often a clone was seen (once, few, many) or the class of an expanded clone, and some rows leave it out.

-	medium-sized	TRBV5-4	TRBJ2-6	TGTGCCAGCAGCCCACTATCTGAGGGGGGCTCTGGGGCCAACGTCCTGACTTTC	CASSPLSEGGSGANVLTF
TRBD1	-	TRBV4-1	TRBJ2-3	TGCGCCAGCAGCCAACGTACCGGGACAGGGTTAGATACGCAGTATTTT	CASSQRTGTGLDTQYF
TRBD2	-	TRBV2	TRBJ2-1	TGTGCCAGCAGTAGACTAGCGGGAGGTTATGAGCAGTTCTTC	CASSRLAGGYEQFF
-	-	TRBV9	TRBJ2-3	TGTGCCAGCAGCGTAGCAGATACGCAGTATTTT	CASSVADTQYF
-	-	TRBV6-1	TRBJ1-5	TGTGCCAGCAGTGAGACAATTGGACCAAACCAGCCCCAGCATTTT	CASSETIGPNQPQHF
-	-	TRBV6-5	TRBJ1-1	TGTGCCAGCAGTCCGACGGGGAGGTGGAACACTGAAGCTTTCTTT	CASSPTGRWNTEAFF
TRBD2	-	TRBV28	TRBJ2-1	TGTGCCAGCAGTCACCGACCCGGGACTAGCTCCGATGAGCAGTTCTTC	CASSHRPGTSSDEQFF
-	-	TRBV6-5	TRBJ1-1	TGTGCCAGCAGCGGACACCTGAACACTGAAGCTTTCTTT	CASSGHLNTEAFF
-	-	TRBV6-1	TRBJ1-2	TGTGCCAGCAGTGAATATCCGGGGTTGTACGGCTACACCTTC	CASSEYPGLYGYTF
-	-	TRBV5-6	TRBJ2-7	TGTGCCAGCAGCAAAAAGGGACATAACTACGAGCAGTACTTC	CASSKKGHNYEQYF
-	-	TRBV2	TRBJ2-3	TGTGCCAGCAGTGCGCCCCACGGCACAGATACGCAGTATTTT	CASSAPHGTDTQYF
-	-	TRBV16	TRBJ1-1	TGTGCCAGCAGCCCCGGGGGCAGGGGGAACACTGAAGCTTTCTTT	CASSPGGRGNTEAFF
TRBD2	-	TRBV7-8	TRBJ2-2	TGTGCCAGCGGTGGTACTAGCGGCCTTACCGGGGAGCTGTTTTTT	CASGGTSGLTGELFF
TRBD1	few	TRBV28	TRBJ1-2	TGTGCCAGCAGGTTACAGGGGGCGCGAAACTATGGCTACACCTTC	CASRLQGARNYGYTF
-	-	TRBV4-1	TRBJ2-3	TGCGCCAGCAGCCTGGGCTATTTCACAGATACGCAGTATTTT	CASSLGYFTDTQYF
-	once	TRBV6-6	TRBJ2-1	TGTGCCAGCAGTTACGGCCGCGGACGAAACAATGAGCAGTTCTTC	CASSYGRGRNNEQFF
-	-	TRBV6-5	TRBJ2-2	TGTGCCAGCAGTTACCGACGGGACTTAGGGATCGGGGAGCTGTTTTTT	CASSYRRDLGIGELFF
-	-	TRBV18	TRBJ1-4	TGTGCCAGCTCACCACAGACAGTCGGGAGTGCGACTAATGAAAAACTGTTTTTT	CASSPQTVGSATNEKLFF
-	-	TRBV27	TRBJ2-7	TGTGCCAGCGAAAGGTGGCAGGCATCCTACGAGCAGTACTTC	CASERWQASYEQYF
TRBD1	-	TRBV7-2	TRBJ2-7	TGTGCCAGCAGCCCGGACAGGGTCAACGAGCAGTACTTC	CASSPDRVNEQYF
-	few	TRBV6-4	TRBJ1-6	TGTGCCAGCATCCAGGTACCCGAATTCCATAATTCACCCCTCCACTTT	CASIQVPEFHNSPLHF
-	-	TRBV19	TRBJ1-5	TGTGCCAGTAGTGCCGGGAGCTGGGCTCAGCCCCAGCATTTT	CASSAGSWAQPQHF
TRBD2	-	TRBV6-5	TRBJ2-1	TGTGCCAGCAGTTACGCCACTAGCGGCCTCAGCGATGAGCAGTTCTTC	CASSYATSGLSDEQFF
TRBD1	-	TRBV5-1	TRBJ1-3	TGCGCCAGCAGCTTCTCCACAGGGGCCTCTGGAAACACCATATATTTT	CASSFSTGASGNTIYF
-	once	TRBV14	TRBJ2-2	TGTGCCAGCAGCCAAGGGGTGAAGGTGGACACCGGGGAGCTGTTTTTT	CASSQGVKVDTGELFF
TRBD1	few	TRBV10-2	TRBJ2-2	TGCGCCACCTCGGGCAGGGCAGGGGGCGCCGGCACCGGGGAGCTGTTTTTT	CATSGRAGGAGTGELFF
-	-	TRBV7-9	TRBJ2-3	TGTGCCAGCAGCTTAGGGTCCATCAGCACAGATACGCAGTATTTT	CASSLGSISTDTQYF
-	once	TRBV28	TRBJ2-1	TGTGCCAGCAGTTTAATCACGGTCAGCGTACAAGGGTCCTACAATGAGCAGTTCTTC	CASSLITVSVQGSYNEQFF
-	-	TRBV4-1	TRBJ2-1	TGCGCCAGCAGCCAATCGCGGGGCTACAATGAGCAGTTCTTC	CASSQSRGYNEQFF
-	-	TRBV6-4	TRBJ2-1	TGTGCCAGCAGTGAGGAGGGCGGCACTTACAATGAGCAGTTCTTC	CASSEEGGTYNEQFF
-	-	TRBV2	TRBJ2-6	TGTGCCAGCAGTGAATTAGGTTCTGGGGCCAACGTCCTGACTTTC	CASSELGSGANVLTF
-	-	TRBV7-9	TRBJ2-7	TGTGCCAGCAGCTACATTACTGGTGGAAGCGTGCAGTACTTC	CASSYITGGSVQYF
TRBD1	-	TRBV19	TRBJ1-2	TGTGCCAGTAGTGTCGCCGGGACAGCATCTTGGGGCTACACCTTC	CASSVAGTASWGYTF
-	-	TRBV18	TRBJ1-6	TGTGCCAGCTCACCTGGGCCCCTGAATTCACCCCTCCACTTT	CASSPGPLNSPLHF
-	-	TRBV6-2/TRBV6-3	TRBJ2-2	TGTGCCAGCAGTTACTCGACACTTCTCGGGGAGCTGTTTTTT	CASSYSTLLGELFF
TRBD2	-	TRBV4-1	TRBJ2-5	TGCGCCAGCAGCCAAGATCTAGCGGCAGAGACCCAGTACTTC	CASSQDLAAETQYF
TRBD2	-	TRBV20-1	TRBJ2-3	TGCAGTGCTAGTAGGCGGGAGTTCGGCACAGATACGCAGTATTTT	CSASRREFGTDTQYF